The 15 T cell receptor beta chains listed next were all sequenced from one sample in a study of molecular identifiers for immune sequencing clone quantification. TCRdb recomputed calls from the PCR reads with MiXCR, one row per CDR3 protein. The table has more than 300,000 distinct CDR3 sequences, 20% to 25% seen once. The sample was naive CD8+ T cells from blood, with Jurkat cell RNA spiked in. Subset noted: FACS-sorted CD8+CD4-CCR7+CD45RA+ naive T cells. The source of these receptors is a human donor in good health. Some libraries in this study had Jurkat cell RNA spiked in.

This clonotype was counted many times. V is TRBV2 and J is TRBJ2-1; TRBD2 matches at 7 bases. The junction had 1 base not matched to a gene; V was cut back by 2 bases and J by 0 bases. Germline values: CDR1 SNHLY, CDR2 FYNNEI. The CDR3 totals 15 residues. The CDR3 region has the DNA TGTGCCAGCAGTGAATGGACTAGCTCCTACAATGAGCAGTTCTTC. This translates into CASSEWTSSYNEQFF. Complete variable domain (other parts from reference TRBV2 and TRBJ2-1): EPEVTQTPSHQVTQMGQEVILRCVPISNHLYFYWYRQILGQKVEFLVSFYNNEISEKSEIFDDQFSVERPDGSNFTLKIRSTKLEDSAMYFCASSEWTSSYNEQFFGPGTRLTVL.

The CDR3 sequence is CSVGTGGYEQYF. In DNA form, the CDR3 reads TGCAGCGTTGGTACAGGGGGCTACGAGCAGTACTTC. The V call is TRBV29-1, the J call TRBJ2-7; 8 bases align to TRBD1. This CDR3 has 12 residues. With V trimmed by 4 bases and J by 3 bases, 2 bases remained unmatched. From germline, CDR1 is SQVTM and CDR2 ANQGSEA.

This clonotype has at least ten counts. The chain links TRBV7-9 to TRBJ2-4; D possibly corresponds to TRBD1 (5 bases). The germline V gene has CDR1 SEHNR and CDR2 FQNEAQ (reference sequence). Trimming removed 5 bases at V and 7 bases at J, with 24 bases between. This CDR3 is built from 17 residues. The CDR3 spells CASSKIQTVLEDNIQYF. In DNA form, the CDR3 reads TGTGCCAGCAGCAAAATCCAGACAGTCCTTGAGGACAACATTCAGTACTTC.

Worth noting for this clonotype: A much larger clone is a single base away; this may be a read error. The chain is built from TRBV7-9 and TRBJ2-5; D is unresolved. Trimming removed 8 bases at V and 4 bases at J, with 17 bases between. The CDR3 spans 14 residues. Germline-derived CDR1 and CDR2 are SEHNR and FQNEAQ (reference sequence). The CDR3 region is CASGESGLGETQYF. Written as DNA, the CDR3 is TGTGCCAGCGGCGAAAGTGGGCTAGGAGAGACCCAGTACTTC.

The sample holds a few counts of this clonotype. This sequence joins TRBV6-1 and TRBJ2-5, with D possibly matching TRBD2 (5 bases). The CDR3 is 14 residues long. The germline V gene has CDR1 MNHNS and CDR2 SASEGT. V lost 6 bases, J lost 1 base, and 12 bases lay in between. The CDR3 spells CASRVLEIQETQYF. The CDR3 nucleotides are TGTGCCAGCAGAGTACTAGAGATCCAAGAGACCCAGTACTTC.

This clonotype was observed many times. The CDR3 region has the DNA TGTGCCAGCAGTGGGTCTAGCGGGAGCGCAGATACGCAGTATTTT. It codes for CASSGSSGSADTQYF. This sequence joins TRBV7-9 and TRBJ2-3; 10 bases are a match to TRBD2. Trimming removed 6 bases from V and 4 bases from J; junction bases left unmatched: 7. CDR3 length: 15 residues. Germline V gene sequence: CDR1 SEHNR, CDR2 FQNEAQ (reference sequence).

The chain is built from TRBV11-2 and TRBJ2-7; D call uncertain. The CDR3 runs to 15 residues. V was clipped by 6 bases and J by 1 base, with 16 bases between them. The germline gives CDR1 SGHAT, CDR2 FQNNGV. DNA of the CDR3: TGTGCCAGCAGTTCATTCCACGGAGCATCCTACGAGCAGTACTTC. Its protein product is CASSSFHGASYEQYF.

This clonotype has ten or more counts. The V call is TRBV2, the J call TRBJ2-1; weak D call: TRBD2 (6 bases). The germline V gene encodes CDR1 SNHLY and CDR2 FYNNEI. The CDR3 spans 15 residues. Trimming removed 6 bases at V and 0 bases at J, with 12 bases between. Written as DNA, the CDR3 is TGTGCCAGCAGGGGGGACTTTAGCTCCTACAATGAGCAGTTCTTC. Its translation: CASRGDFSSYNEQFF.

This clonotype was seen a few times. This chain joins TRBV11-1 and TRBJ2-7; no firm D call. V lost 3 bases and J lost 0, with 12 bases in between. This CDR3 comprises 15 residues. The V gene's germline CDR1 is SGHAT and CDR2 FQDESV (reference sequence). The CDR3 DNA reads TGTGCCAGCAGCTTCGAACCCGGTACCTCCTACGAGCAGTACTTC. It codes for CASSFEPGTSYEQYF.

This clonotype was detected ten times or more. The rearrangement joins TRBV7-6 to TRBJ2-1; D gene unclear. Germline V gene lookup returns CDR1 SGHVS and CDR2 FNYEAQ. This CDR3 is built from 15 residues. Trimming took off 4 bases at V and 4 bases at J, with 14 bases between the two ends. CDR3 DNA sequence: TGTGCCAGCAGCTCCCACGGTTCAGAATACAATGAGCAGTTCTTC. Translation: CASSSHGSEYNEQFF. The full variable domain, rest sourced from reference TRBV7-6 and TRBJ2-1, is GAGVSQSPRYKVTKRGQDVALRCDPISGHVSLYWYRQALGQGPEFLTYFNYEAQQDKSGLPNDRFSAERPEGSISTLTIQRTEQRDSAMYRCASSSHGSEYNEQFFGPGTRLTVL.

With regard to this clonotype: This may come from a read error, since a much larger clone is one base off. The gene calls are TRBV12-3 or TRBV12-4 and TRBJ1-1; TRBD1 might be the D (6 bases). The CDR3 has 11 amino acids. The CDR3 DNA reads TGTGCCGGCAGTTCTACAGGGGAAGCTTTCTTT. Its translation is CAGSSTGEAFF.

As regards this clonotype: A much more abundant neighbour one base away suggests this may be a read error. The chain couples TRBV9 to TRBJ2-7; weak D call: TRBD2 (5 bases). The CDR3 is 14 residues long. Germline CDR1 and CDR2: SGDLS and YYNGEE. CDR3 bases: TGTGTCAGCAGCCCCCTGGACTCGATCTACGAGCAGTACTTC. Translation: CVSSPLDSIYEQYF.

This chain uses TRBV10-3 with TRBJ1-1, with D possibly matching TRBD1 (5 bases). Trimming stripped 3 bases from V and 3 bases from J, with 8 bases between. This CDR3 has 13 residues. The germline gives CDR1 ENHRY, CDR2 SYGVKD. In DNA form, the CDR3 reads TGTGCCATCAGTGACTCGACAGACACTGAAGCTTTCTTT. Protein sequence: CAISDSTDTEAFF.

This clonotype was counted between two and nine times. This rearrangement joins TRBV7-3 to TRBJ2-1; either TRBD1 or TRBD2 may fit D (5 bases each). CDR3 length: 13 amino acids. Germline CDR1 and CDR2: SGHTA and FQGTGA. The V and J ends lost 2 bases and 5 bases respectively, with 7 bases between them. The CDR3 nucleotides are TGTGCCAGCAGCTTAGGGACCCACAATGAGCAGTTCTTC. It encodes CASSLGTHNEQFF.

As for this clonotype: Just one base apart from a much larger clone, this may be a read error. V and J are TRBV25-1 and TRBJ2-7; TRBD1 matches at 7 bases. The CDR3 extends over 14 amino acids. In germline, CDR1 is MGHDK, CDR2 SYGVNS. The CDR3 region has the DNA TGTGCCAGCGGTGATCAGGGGGTCGCCTACGAGCAGTACTTC. It yields the protein CASGDQGVAYEQYF.